The 14 T cell receptor beta chains in this list originate from one sample, sequenced in a study of blood T cell repertoires in COVID-19. Some clones are missing from TCRdb's copy, which holds only in-frame ones; the method was immunoSEQ multiplex PCR. This sample carries some 110,000 clones, about 80% of them seen once, and the ten largest clones take less than 9%. The material sequenced was peripheral blood. These receptors were taken from a man between 65 and 80 years old with active or convalescent COVID-19.

The V call is TRBV7-2, the J call TRBJ1-6; D is undetermined. V was cut by 1 base and J by 7 bases, with 8 bases left in between. This CDR3 region has 14 residues. Germline-derived CDR1 and CDR2 are SGHTA and FQGNSA. The CDR3 protein is CASSLDTVNSPLHF. In DNA, the CDR3 is TGTGCCAGCAGCTTAGACACCGTCAATTCACCCCTCCACTTT. The whole variable domain, remainder taken from reference TRBV7-2 and TRBJ1-6, is GAGVSQSPSNKVTEKGKDVELRCDPISGHTALYWYRQSLGQGLEFLIYFQGNSAPDKSGLPSDRFSAERTGGSVSTLTIQRTQQEDSAVYLCASSLDTVNSPLHFGNGTRLTVT.

The rearrangement links TRBV6-5 to TRBJ1-5; TRBD1 matches at 10 bases. This CDR3 spans 13 amino acids. The V gene end was trimmed by 5 bases and the J gene end by 6 bases; junction bases not matched to a gene: 1. Germline V gives CDR1 MNHEY, CDR2 SVGAGI. CDR3: CASSRDRGQPQHF. CDR3 bases: TGTGCCAGCAGTCGGGACAGGGGTCAGCCCCAGCATTTT.

V usage is TRBV5-4 and J usage is TRBJ2-1; 10 bases are shared with TRBD2. Germline V gene data show CDR1 as SGHNT and CDR2 as YYREEE (reference sequence). The CDR3 is 15 residues long. Trimming removed 0 bases from V and 6 bases from J; junction bases left unmatched: 3. CDR3 nucleotide sequence: TGTGCCAGCAGCTTGGCCAGCGGGAGGGGCAATGAGCAGTTCTTC. Its translation: CASSLASGRGNEQFF.

The J gene is TRBJ1-4, the V gene TRBV7-2, with D possibly being TRBD1 (5 bases). Trimming pared 5 bases from V and 4 bases from J, leaving 11 bases between. The CDR3 loop spans 14 amino acids. Germline values: CDR1 SGHTA, CDR2 FQGNSA. CDR3 residues: CASSTRAYNEKLFF. In DNA form, the CDR3 reads TGTGCCAGCAGCACCAGGGCCTATAATGAAAAACTGTTTTTT.

The J gene is TRBJ2-1, the V gene TRBV19, with D maybe TRBD2 (6 bases). Germline V lookup: CDR1 LNHDA, CDR2 SQIVND (reference sequence). CDR3 length: 13 residues. The V gene lost 7 bases and the J gene lost 4 bases, with 11 bases spanning the gap. CDR3 protein: CASTTGGYNEQFF. The CDR3 nucleotides are TGTGCCAGTACCACCGGGGGATACAATGAGCAGTTCTTC.

This chain links TRBV6-1 with TRBJ2-2; tentative D call: TRBD2 (5 bases). Deletions cut 1 base from V and 4 bases from J, with 10 bases between. CDR1 MNHNS and CDR2 SASEGT come from the germline V gene. There are 15 residues in the CDR3. The CDR3 DNA is TGTGCCAGCAGTGAAGTCGATCGGGGCACCGGGGAGCTGTTTTTT. Its translation: CASSEVDRGTGELFF.

This rearrangement joins TRBV29-1 to TRBJ1-5; the D gene is possibly TRBD1 (5 bases). Germline loops: CDR1 SQVTM, CDR2 ANQGSEA. The CDR3 contains 11 residues. V was cut by 6 bases and J by 6 bases, with 9 bases left in between. This CDR3 is CSVGGGQPQHF. The CDR3 coding sequence is TGCAGCGTGGGGGGGGGTCAGCCCCAGCATTTT.

This chain joins TRBV14 and TRBJ2-1; D gene unclear. The V and J ends lost 1 base and 7 bases respectively, with 8 bases between them. Per germline, CDR1 SGHDN and CDR2 FVKESK. The CDR3 totals 13 residues. The CDR3 nucleotides are TGTGCCAGCAGCCAAGGCGTTCCTAATGAGCAGTTCTTC. Amino acids: CASSQGVPNEQFF. Variable domain in full (rest from reference TRBV14 and TRBJ2-1): EAGVTQFPSHSVIEKGQTVTLRCDPISGHDNLYWYRRVMGKEIKFLLHFVKESKQDESGMPNNRFLAERTGGTYSTLKVQPAELEDSGVYFCASSQGVPNEQFFGPGTRLTVL.

This clone was recorded only once. The genes are TRBV7-2 and TRBJ2-3; D remains unclear. With 5 bases removed from V and 0 bases from J, the gap between germline ends came to 9 bases. Germline lookup yields CDR1 SGHTA and CDR2 FQGNSA. CDR3 length: 14 amino acids. The chain's CDR3 is CASSMQSSTDTQYF. Here the CDR3 DNA reads TGTGCCAGCAGCATGCAGTCTAGCACAGATACGCAGTATTTT.

The chain recombines TRBV6-5 with TRBJ1-1, with D perhaps TRBD1 (5 bases). The CDR3 covers 12 residues. With 10 bases removed from V and 1 base from J, the gap between germline ends came to 10 bases. CDR1 is MNHEY and CDR2 is SVGAGI in the germline V gene. CDR3: CATRGGNTEAFF. DNA of the CDR3: TGTGCCACTCGCGGGGGGAACACTGAAGCTTTCTTT.

The V and J genes are TRBV5-5 and TRBJ2-1; D might be TRBD2 (5 bases). The V gene's germline CDR1 is SGHKS and CDR2 YYEKEE (reference sequence). Trimming took 4 bases from V and 2 from J, leaving 13 bases between them. The CDR3 covers 15 residues. CDR3 bases: TGTGCCAGCAGCACGGACTTGTTCCCCTACAATGAGCAGTTCTTC. It specifies CASSTDLFPYNEQFF.

This chain links TRBV7-8 with TRBJ1-5, with D tentatively TRBD1 (6 bases). Germline V lookup: CDR1 SGHVS, CDR2 FQNEAQ. The CDR3 is 16 residues long. Trimming took off 0 bases at V and 0 bases at J, with 9 bases between the two ends. This chain's CDR3 is CASSLAGQYSNQPQHF. CDR3 bases: TGTGCCAGCAGCTTAGCAGGACAGTATAGCAATCAGCCCCAGCATTTT.

The V gene is TRBV3-1 (or the pseudogene TRBV3-2), the J gene TRBJ1-1; no firm D call. Trimming stripped 4 bases from V and 5 bases from J, with 14 bases between. CDR1 and CDR2 (germline): LGHDT, YNNKEL (reference sequence). The CDR3 sequence is 14 residues long. CDR3 loop: CASSRGVVTTEAFF. In DNA form, the CDR3 reads TGTGCCAGCAGCCGGGGAGTAGTAACAACTGAAGCTTTCTTT.

The rearrangement links TRBV6-5 to TRBJ2-5, with D possibly being TRBD2 (5 bases). The CDR3 has 15 amino acids. Per the germline V gene, CDR1 is MNHEY and CDR2 is SVGAGI. Trimming shortened V by 6 bases and J by 0 bases, and 14 bases separated the two germline ends. CDR3 nucleotides: TGTGCCAGCAGGTCCCGAGGGAGTTACCAAGAGACCCAGTACTTC. It codes for CASRSRGSYQETQYF.